Below are 16 T cell receptor beta chains sequenced from a single sample in a study of T cell clonality in common variable immunodeficiency. The data were produced by immunoSEQ multiplex PCR, yet TCRdb's version contains in-frame clones alone and is incomplete. Observed in the sample are approximately 30,000 clones, none of them singletons. These TCRs are of unknown antigen specificity. General observations from the study: In common variable immunodeficiency, TCR beta chains reportedly carried fewer deletions and N-nucleotide insertions.

Sequenced material: peripheral blood mononuclear cells. These receptors were taken from a human donor with common variable immunodeficiency.

About this clone: The missing CDR3 end, 3 residues past where the read stops, is filled in from the germline J gene. V is TRBV11-2 and J is TRBJ2-5, with a tentative D call TRBD2 (5 bases). V was shortened by 3 bases and J by 3 bases, with 8 bases between the two germline ends. Germline V gives CDR1 SGHAT, CDR2 FQNNGV. The CDR3 totals 13 residues. CDR3 sequence: CASSFGVEETQYF. CDR3 bases read: TGTGCCAGCAGCTTCGGGGTGGAAGAGACC.

This clone showed up many times. The read comes to an end 3 residues before the CDR3 does, leaving the germline J gene to fill in the end. V is TRBV5-1 and J is TRBJ2-5; tentative D call: TRBD2 (6 bases). Deletions cut 4 bases from V and 2 bases from J, with 15 bases between. The CDR3 length is 15 residues. CDR1 and CDR2 from the germline V gene are SGHRS and YFSETQ. CDR3 DNA (partial): TGCGCCAGCAGCACCGCGGACTACCGTCAAGAGACC. This encodes CASSTADYRQET. The full CDR3 is CASSTADYRQETQYF. The variable domain in full, with the rest retrieved from reference TRBV5-1 and TRBJ2-5, is KAGVTQTPRYLIKTRGQQVTLSCSPISGHRSVSWYQQTPGQGLQFLFEYFSETQRNKGNFPGRFSGRQFSNSRSEMNVSTLELGDSALYLCASSTADYRQETQYFGPGTRLLVL.

This clone has more than one count but fewer than ten. The CDR3 goes on 3 residues after the read ends, and that part is filled in from the germline J gene. The chain carries TRBV20-1 and TRBJ1-4, with 10 bases identical to TRBD1. V was pared by 0 bases and J by 7 bases, with 5 bases of the junction left unmatched. The CDR3 consists of 15 residues. Germline loops: CDR1 DFQATT, CDR2 SNEGSKA (reference sequence). The sequenced part of the CDR3 DNA is TGCAGTGCTAGAGATTCCGGGACAGGGGTTGAAAAA. It specifies CSARDSGTGVEK. The entire CDR3 sequence reads CSARDSGTGVEKLFF.

A note on this clone: The CDR3 extends 3 residues past the end of the read, so its final part is completed from the germline J gene. The chain employs TRBV7-9 and TRBJ1-5, with a tentative D call TRBD1 (5 bases). CDR1 SEHNR and CDR2 FQNEAQ come from the germline V gene (reference sequence). This CDR3 contains 15 residues. Trimming cost V 3 bases and J 0 bases, with 9 bases left between them. The CDR3 protein is CASSLGPTSNQPQHF. The covered CDR3 bases are TGTGCCAGCAGCTTGGGGCCCACTAGCAATCAGCCC.

On this clone itself: The CDR3 is cut off 3 residues early in the read; its end comes from the germline J gene. The V gene is TRBV20-1, the J gene TRBJ2-5; 8 bases are shared with TRBD1. The CDR3 runs 14 residues. The germline gives CDR1 DFQATT, CDR2 SNEGSKA (reference sequence). With 5 bases clipped from V and 5 bases from J, the junction kept 10 bases outside the gene matches. CDR3 bases read: TGCAGTGCTCACCTCCCAGGGGGCCAGGAGACC. It translates to CSAHLPGGQET. The complete CDR3 reads CSAHLPGGQETQYF.

Concerning this clone itself: From the germline J gene comes the end of the CDR3, since the read stops 3 residues before it. The chain employs TRBV7-9 and TRBJ1-2; D not certain. V shed 4 bases and J shed 6 bases, with 6 bases lying between them. The CDR3 spans 11 residues. The V gene's germline CDR1 is SEHNR and CDR2 FQNEAQ (reference sequence). CDR3 in amino acids: CASSWANGYTF. Incomplete CDR3 DNA: TGTGCCAGCAGCTGGGCCAATGGC.

This clone was counted ten times or more. With the read ending 3 residues before the CDR3 end, the germline J gene is used to fill in that end. The V gene is TRBV19, the J gene TRBJ2-3; possible D gene TRBD2, 5 bases. CDR1 and CDR2 (germline): LNHDA, SQIVND (reference sequence). The CDR3 consists of 16 residues. V was cut by 3 bases and J by 4 bases, with 17 bases left in between. The DNA read from the CDR3 is TGTGCCAGTAGTATTAGGACTCCTAGGTCCCCAGATACG. Translation gives CASSIRTPRSPDT. The whole CDR3 sequence reads CASSIRTPRSPDTQYF.

This clone was seen a few times. The missing CDR3 end, 3 residues past where the read stops, is filled in from the germline J gene. The J gene is TRBJ2-5, the V gene TRBV20-1; 12 nucleotides agree with TRBD1. Germline loops: CDR1 DFQATT, CDR2 SNEGSKA (reference sequence). Unmatched junction bases numbered 9, after V lost 4 bases and J lost 6 bases. This CDR3 comprises 15 residues. CDR3 DNA (partial): TGCAGTGCTACACCGGGACAGGGGGCCGAGAAGACC. Translation: CSATPGQGAEKT. The CDR3, in full, reads CSATPGQGAEKTQYF.

This clone was seen only a few times. Sequencing ends 3 residues short of the CDR3 end; the germline J gene provides the rest. The rearrangement joins TRBV20-1 to TRBJ2-1; 7 bases are a match to TRBD2. The V and J ends lost 0 bases and 8 bases, in that order; junction bases with no gene match: 10. The CDR3 has 15 residues. From germline, CDR1 is DFQATT and CDR2 SNEGSKA (reference sequence). CDR3 sequence: CSARDLGRGGDEQFF. The sequenced CDR3 bases are TGCAGTGCTAGAGATCTTGGGCGGGGAGGGGATGAG.

There are many counts of this clone. The read ends 3 residues shy of where the CDR3 ends; the end is completed using the germline J gene. This chain links TRBV7-3 with TRBJ1-5; D gene ambiguous. V gave up 2 bases and J gave up 5 bases, with 10 bases separating them. Germline CDR1 is SGHTA and CDR2 is FQGTGA. This CDR3 contains 14 residues. The CDR3 DNA, read in part, is TGTGCCAGCAGCTTAGGCGGCACCGATCAGCCC. Amino acid sequence: CASSLGGTDQP. The entire CDR3 sequence reads CASSLGGTDQPQHF.

This clone is deemed medium-sized. The read terminates 3 residues ahead of where the CDR3 ends, so the germline J gene completes it. This chain joins TRBV20-1 and TRBJ1-3; 8 nucleotides match TRBD1. Trimming removed 5 bases from V and 0 bases from J; junction bases left unmatched: 18. The CDR3 extends over 19 amino acids. The germline CDR1 and CDR2 sequences are DFQATT and SNEGSKA (reference sequence). This chain's CDR3 is CSALPDRGGGWVSGNTIYF. The covered CDR3 bases are TGCAGTGCTCTCCCTGACAGGGGCGGCGGTTGGGTCTCTGGAAACACC.

Many counts were recorded for this clone. The read comes to an end 3 residues before the CDR3 does, leaving the germline J gene to fill in the end. This chain links TRBV7-3 with TRBJ2-4; D is unresolved. CDR3 length: 9 amino acids. The germline gives CDR1 SGHTA, CDR2 FQGTGA. The CDR3 region is CASSLSQYF. CDR3 bases read: TGTGCCAGCAGCCTCTCT.

This clone appeared many times. The read halts 3 residues ahead of the CDR3 end, with the missing end drawn from the germline J gene. The V and J genes are TRBV3-1 (or the pseudogene TRBV3-2) and TRBJ1-2; 7 nucleotides align to TRBD1. The CDR3 runs 13 residues. Germline loops: CDR1 LGHDT, CDR2 YNNKEL (reference sequence). The CDR3 spells CASSESTGIRYTF. The part of the CDR3 DNA that was read is TGTGCCAGCAGCGAATCGACAGGGATCCGC.

As concerns this clone: The CDR3 end is not reached by the read, which stops 3 residues before it; the germline J gene fills it in. V usage is TRBV6-2 or TRBV6-3 and J usage is TRBJ1-2; the D is unclear. The germline gives CDR1 MNHEY, CDR2 SVGEGT. The length of the CDR3 is 13 residues. The sequenced CDR3 bases are TGTGCCAGCAGAAGGAGTAAGGGTTACGGC. Its protein product is CASRRSKGYG. The whole CDR3 protein is CASRRSKGYGYTF.

This clone is termed medium-sized. From the germline J gene comes the end of the CDR3, since the read stops 3 residues before it. The chain combines TRBV15 with TRBJ1-4; D ambiguous. Trimming removed 0 bases from V and 5 bases from J, with 10 bases in between. This CDR3 comprises 15 residues. CDR1 and CDR2 (germline): LNHNV, YYDKDF (reference sequence). Incomplete CDR3 DNA: TGTGCCACCAGCAGAGACAGGACTTTAAATGAAAAA. The encoded protein is CATSRDRTLNEK. The whole CDR3 protein reads CATSRDRTLNEKLFF.

This clone is judged medium-sized. This CDR3 is CSALKQTNYGYTF. The CDR3 DNA, read in part, is TGCAGTGCCCTTAAACAGACGAACTATGGC. The chain is built from TRBV20-1 and TRBJ1-2; D gene uncertain. The read ends 3 residues shy of where the CDR3 ends; the end is completed using the germline J gene. CDR1 DFQATT and CDR2 SNEGSKA come from the germline V gene (reference sequence). Trimming took off 6 bases at V and 2 bases at J, with 13 bases between the two ends. The CDR3 has 13 amino acids.